This entry features one TCR beta chain sequence. Participants spanned ages about 18 to 90 years and resided in 20 to 30 US areas. Cohort placement rested on clinical history that participants reported themselves. Here immunoSEQ multiplex PCR was the method, and the copy in TCRdb shows in-frame clones only, minus some. The sample includes a few hundred thousand clones, 90% of them seen just once. This sample stems from a study of blood T cell repertoires in COVID-19. Study summary: Whether acute or convalescent, the COVID-19 samples came from the United States, Italy and Spain. From T cells, B-cell-depleted T cells, or PBMCs came the material, which was cDNA or gDNA.

The sequencing input was PBMCs or T cells enriched from blood (not recorded which). This TCR was sampled from a woman aged 18 to 35 with acute COVID-19.

In DNA, the CDR3 is TGTGCCAGCAGCGTAGGCGGGCCATCAACCTACAATGAGCAGTTCTTC. Translation: CASSVGGPSTYNEQFF. The chain is built from TRBV9 and TRBJ2-1; possibly TRBD2 for D (5 bases). The CDR3 contains 16 residues. The germline V and J ends were trimmed by 0 bases and 2 bases, with 12 bases remaining between them. Germline V CDR1 and CDR2: SGDLS, YYNGEE.